The 13 T cell receptor beta chains in this list originate from one sample, sequenced in a study of Tregs in tolerant kidney transplant recipients. Some clones are missing from TCRdb's copy, which holds only in-frame ones; the method was immunoSEQ multiplex PCR. This sample's table has about 23,000 clones. Mixed chimerism was transient after nonmyeloablative marrow transplants from related graft donors. Material: CD4+ T cells from blood (PBMCs), obtained 6 months after the transplant. The receptor set was obtained from a human patient who received a combined kidney and bone marrow transplant. Some T cells may originate from the graft donor.

Considering frequency, this clone is medium-sized. Coverage ceases 3 residues before the CDR3 finishes, and the germline J gene fills in the end. J is TRBJ1-4 and V is TRBV10-3; D gene unclear. Per germline, CDR1 ENHRY and CDR2 SYGVKD. Trimming removed 0 bases from V and 8 bases from J, with 16 bases in between. The CDR3 is made up of 16 amino acids. This CDR3 is CAISESGSTAGEKLFF. Incomplete CDR3 DNA: TGTGCCATCAGTGAGTCGGGGTCTACGGCGGGGGAAAAA.

In the case of this clone: The CDR3 is cut off 3 residues early in the read; its end comes from the germline J gene. This chain connects TRBV6-2 or TRBV6-3 to TRBJ2-7; TRBD1 might be the D (5 bases). Deletions cut 2 bases from V and 3 bases from J, with 17 bases between. This CDR3 spans 16 amino acids. The germline CDR1 and CDR2 sequences are MNHEY and SVGEGT. The sequenced part of the CDR3 DNA is TGTGCCAGCAGTTACAGATTGAAGGGGCAAAGCTACGAG. It yields the protein CASSYRLKGQSYE. The whole CDR3 protein reads CASSYRLKGQSYEQYF.

Note on this clone: Coverage ceases 3 residues before the CDR3 finishes, and the germline J gene fills in the end. This chain connects TRBV2 to TRBJ1-1; D is unclear. V lost 3 bases and J lost 6, with 8 bases in between. Germline CDR1 SNHLY, CDR2 FYNNEI. The CDR3 is 12 residues long. The DNA read from the CDR3 is TGTGCCAGCAGTGATTTCCTTGCTGAA. Amino acids: CASSDFLAE. The complete CDR3 reads CASSDFLAEAFF.

As regards this clone: The missing CDR3 end, 3 residues past where the read stops, is filled in from the germline J gene. V gene TRBV20-1 combines with J gene TRBJ2-3, with TRBD2 identical over 9 bases. CDR1 and CDR2 from the germline V gene are DFQATT and SNEGSKA (reference sequence). V lost 1 base and J lost 7; bases outside the gene matches: 6. The CDR3 consists of 14 residues. The CDR3 loop reads CSARAAGGPNTQYF. CDR3 DNA (partial): TGCAGTGCTAGAGCTGCGGGGGGGCCGAATACG.

Concerning this clone: Sequencing ends 3 residues short of the CDR3 end; the germline J gene provides the rest. The chain joins TRBV5-1 to TRBJ1-4; 8 bases are shared with TRBD1. This CDR3 region has 15 residues. Unmatched junction bases numbered 6, after V lost 1 base and J lost 7 bases. The germline V gene encodes CDR1 SGHRS and CDR2 YFSETQ. Partial CDR3 DNA: TGCGCCAGCAGCTTGCAGGACAGGGTGGGTGAAAAA. Amino acid sequence: CASSLQDRVGEK. The CDR3, in full, reads CASSLQDRVGEKLFF. The whole variable domain, filled in from reference TRBV5-1 and TRBJ1-4, reads KAGVTQTPRYLIKTRGQQVTLSCSPISGHRSVSWYQQTPGQGLQFLFEYFSETQRNKGNFPGRFSGRQFSNSRSEMNVSTLELGDSALYLCASSLQDRVGEKLFFGSGTQLSVL.

Concerning this clone itself: The read stops 3 residues short of the end of the CDR3; the missing end is completed from the germline J gene. The J gene is TRBJ2-1, the V gene TRBV5-1; the match to TRBD2 covers 9 bases. The germline CDR1 and CDR2 sequences are SGHRS and YFSETQ. The junction had 9 bases not matched to a gene; V was cut back by 4 bases and J by 7 bases. CDR3 size: 15 residues. Partial CDR3 DNA: TGCGCCAGCAGCCCCGTGGGACTAGCATGGAATGAG. It translates to CASSPVGLAWNE. The CDR3, in full, reads CASSPVGLAWNEQFF.

A remark on this clone: With the read ending 3 residues before the CDR3 end, the germline J gene is used to fill in that end. This sequence joins TRBV7-9 and TRBJ1-1; no firm D call. Germline assignment: CDR1 SEHNR and CDR2 FQNEAQ (reference sequence). The length of the CDR3 is 12 residues. Incomplete CDR3 DNA: TGTGCCAGCAGCCCCCAAAGGGTTGCA. Translating gives CASSPQRVA. The complete CDR3 sequence is CASSPQRVAAFF.

Points on this clone: The read ends 3 residues shy of where the CDR3 ends; the end is completed using the germline J gene. The rearrangement joins TRBV2 to TRBJ1-4; D gene uncertain. CDR1 SNHLY and CDR2 FYNNEI come from the germline V gene. The CDR3 has 12 residues. The CDR3 loop is CASSESPGKLFF. CDR3 DNA (partial): TGTGCCAGCAGTGAATCCCCCGGGAAA.

As for this clone: The CDR3 end lies 3 residues beyond the end of the read and is filled in from the germline J gene. V is TRBV28 and J is TRBJ2-5; a weak D match, TRBD2 (6 bases). CDR1 and CDR2 from the germline V gene are MDHEN and SYDVKM. The CDR3 is made up of 15 amino acids. V was cut by 2 bases and J by 5 bases, with 15 bases left in between. This CDR3 reads CASSLGRGARETQYF. Partial CDR3 DNA: TGTGCCAGCAGTTTAGGTCGCGGGGCAAGGGAGACC.

Comments on this clone: The read terminates 3 residues before the CDR3 end, so the remaining end is supplied by the germline J gene. This chain links TRBV11-2 with TRBJ1-2, with TRBD1 matching over 11 bases. This CDR3 is built from 14 residues. Germline-derived CDR1 and CDR2 are SGHAT and FQNNGV. V dropped 5 bases and J dropped 6; count of bases not matched to a gene: 5. CDR3 bases read: TGTGCCAGCAGCCCTCGGACAGGGGGCAATGGC. This gives the protein CASSPRTGGNG. In full, the CDR3 is CASSPRTGGNGYTF.

About this clone: The read ends 3 residues shy of where the CDR3 ends; the end is completed using the germline J gene. This chain links TRBV18 with TRBJ2-1; 13 bases agree with TRBD2. Unmatched junction bases numbered 4, after V lost 3 bases and J lost 8 bases. The CDR3 totals 15 residues. Germline lookup yields CDR1 KGHSH and CDR2 LQKENI. The part of the CDR3 DNA that was read is TGTGCCAGCTCACCCAGACTAGCGGGAGGTGATGAG. Translation gives CASSPRLAGGDE. The full CDR3 protein is CASSPRLAGGDEQFF.

A word on this clone: The CDR3 goes on 3 residues after the read ends, and that part is filled in from the germline J gene. V gene TRBV29-1 combines with J gene TRBJ1-2; 7 nucleotides align to TRBD1. CDR1 is SQVTM and CDR2 is ANQGSEA in the germline V gene. The CDR3 length is 12 residues. The CDR3 loop is CSVVGTVEGYTF. The sequenced part of the CDR3 DNA is TGCAGCGTTGTAGGGACAGTAGAAGGC. The complete variable domain, with remaining parts taken from reference TRBV29-1 and TRBJ1-2, reads SAVISQKPSRDICQRGTSLTIQCQVDSQVTMMFWYRQQPGQSLTLIATANQGSEATYESGFVIDKFPISRPNLTFSTLTVSNMSPEDSSIYLCSVVGTVEGYTFGSGTRLTVV.

To note about this clone: The CDR3 end lies 3 residues beyond the end of the read and is filled in from the germline J gene. The chain joins TRBV20-1 to TRBJ2-5; D may be TRBD2 (5 bases). CDR3 length: 13 residues. CDR1 and CDR2 (germline): DFQATT, SNEGSKA (reference sequence). The V end lost 3 bases, the J end lost 3 bases, and 11 bases lay between the germline ends. The CDR3 protein is CSASLTSEETQYF. The CDR3 DNA, read in part, is TGCAGTGCTAGCCTTACTAGTGAAGAGACC.